This entry lists 20 T cell receptor beta chains sequenced from one sample in a study of cytomegalovirus exposure and HLA in healthy donors. PCR used 60 Vbeta primers and 13 Jbeta primers. Produced via immunoSEQ multiplex PCR; TCRdb's table is partial and in-frame only. The sample carries roughly 150,000 clones, 60% to 75% recorded once. Material: PBMCs. Receptor source: a human donor in good health.

The chain is built from TRBV29-1 and TRBJ2-2; 11 bases match TRBD2. CDR1 is SQVTM, CDR2 ANQGSEA, per germline. Losses at the gene ends were 7 bases for V and 3 bases for J; bases not matched to a gene: 4. The CDR3 contains 14 residues. The chain's CDR3 is CSGGTSGYTGELFF. CDR3 sequence (DNA): TGCAGCGGGGGGACTAGCGGTTACACCGGGGAGCTGTTTTTT.

V is TRBV25-1 and J is TRBJ2-2, with no clear D. The CDR3 totals 18 residues. Germline CDR1 reads MGHDK; CDR2 reads SYGVNS. The V and J ends lost 5 bases and 2 bases respectively, with 21 bases between them. Written as DNA, the CDR3 is TGTGCCAGCAGTAGGCTACCGGGTAGTCCGATAAACACCGGGGAGCTGTTTTTT. Encoded protein: CASSRLPGSPINTGELFF. The full variable domain, rest sourced from reference TRBV25-1 and TRBJ2-2, is EADIYQTPRYLVIGTGKKITLECSQTMGHDKMYWYQQDPGMELHLIHYSYGVNSTEKGDLSSESTVSRIRTEHFPLTLESARPSHTSQYLCASSRLPGSPINTGELFFGEGSRLTVL.

V gene TRBV5-1 combines with J gene TRBJ2-5, with 8 bases lining up with TRBD2. Losses at the gene ends were 3 bases for V and 5 bases for J; bases not matched to a gene: 9. The germline CDR1 and CDR2 sequences are SGHRS and YFSETQ. The CDR3 extends over 15 amino acids. Here the CDR3 DNA reads TGCGCCAGCAGCTCCGGCGGGGGGCGCGGGGAGACCCAGTACTTC. It specifies CASSSGGGRGETQYF. Full variable domain (remainder filled in from reference TRBV5-1 and TRBJ2-5): KAGVTQTPRYLIKTRGQQVTLSCSPISGHRSVSWYQQTPGQGLQFLFEYFSETQRNKGNFPGRFSGRQFSNSRSEMNVSTLELGDSALYLCASSSGGGRGETQYFGPGTRLLVL.

The chain joins TRBV2 to TRBJ1-1; tentative D call: TRBD1 (5 bases). CDR1 SNHLY and CDR2 FYNNEI come from the germline V gene. The CDR3 consists of 13 residues. Trimming took off 4 bases at V and 4 bases at J, with 10 bases between the two ends. CDR3: CASSGQGGTEAFF. The DNA of the CDR3 is TGTGCCAGCAGTGGGCAGGGTGGCACTGAAGCTTTCTTT. The full variable domain, its missing parts supplied by reference TRBV2 and TRBJ1-1, is EPEVTQTPSHQVTQMGQEVILRCVPISNHLYFYWYRQILGQKVEFLVSFYNNEISEKSEIFDDQFSVERPDGSNFTLKIRSTKLEDSAMYFCASSGQGGTEAFFGQGTRLTVV.

This clone was observed a few times. The gene calls are TRBV19 and TRBJ1-2, with D perhaps matching TRBD1 (6 bases). The CDR3 consists of 14 residues. The germline gives CDR1 LNHDA, CDR2 SQIVND (reference sequence). Deletions cut 6 bases from V and 6 bases from J, with 17 bases between. CDR3 in DNA: TGTGCCAGTAGCGTCTCAGGGGCCTCTAATGGCTACACCTTC. The encoded protein is CASSVSGASNGYTF.

This clone was detected only a few times. The chain has TRBV6-5 and TRBJ2-7, with 8 bases matching TRBD2. V shed 3 bases and J 13 bases; nucleotides not matched to a gene: 11. Germline loops: CDR1 MNHEY, CDR2 SVGAGI. The CDR3 sequence is 13 residues long. The CDR3 coding sequence is TGTGCCAGCAGTTATTGGACCGGTAGCGGGATCTACTTC. Translating it yields CASSYWTGSGIYF.

This clone was seen a single time. The rearrangement links TRBV6-4 to TRBJ2-3; a possible D gene is TRBD2 (5 bases). Germline V gives CDR1 MRHNA, CDR2 SNTAGT. This CDR3 contains 13 residues. V lost 6 bases and J 6 bases, leaving 13 bases between the germline ends. The CDR3 DNA sequence: TGTGCCAGCAGGGGCCTCGAGGGTGATACGCAGTATTTT. Residues: CASRGLEGDTQYF.

This clone was detected a few times. The chain carries TRBV5-6 and TRBJ2-1; TRBD1 matches 9 bases. The V gene end was trimmed by 5 bases and the J gene end by 4 bases; junction bases not matched to a gene: 4. This CDR3 is 14 amino acids long. Looked up from germline, CDR1 is SGHDT and CDR2 is YYEEEE. CDR3 coding DNA: TGTGCCAGCAGGGGGACAGGGAGTTACAATGAGCAGTTCTTC. Its protein is CASRGTGSYNEQFF.

This chain joins TRBV5-6 and TRBJ2-3; D is uncertain. The CDR3 sequence is 13 residues long. CDR1 and CDR2 from the germline V gene are SGHDT and YYEEEE. V was pared by 0 bases and J by 1 base, with 3 bases between. The CDR3 spells CASSLAGTDTQYF. The CDR3, as DNA: TGTGCCAGCAGCTTGGCCGGCACAGATACGCAGTATTTT.

V gene TRBV5-5 combines with J gene TRBJ2-1, with 10 bases aligning to TRBD2. Germline values: CDR1 SGHKS, CDR2 YYEKEE (reference sequence). J was trimmed by 8 bases and V by 2 bases; bases with no gene match: 13. The CDR3 spans 17 residues. As DNA, the CDR3 is TGTGCCAGCAGCTTCAAACGGAGCGGGAGGGCCGGGGATGAGCAGTTCTTC. It translates to CASSFKRSGRAGDEQFF. Complete variable domain (other parts from reference TRBV5-5 and TRBJ2-1): DAGVTQSPTHLIKTRGQQVTLRCSPISGHKSVSWYQQVLGQGPQFIFQYYEKEERGRGNFPDRFSARQFPNYSSELNVNALLLGDSALYLCASSFKRSGRAGDEQFFGPGTRLTVL.

This clone is a singleton in its sample. The rearrangement links TRBV4-1 to TRBJ1-2; D is unclear. Deletions cut 4 bases from V and 5 bases from J, with 17 bases between. The length of the CDR3 is 15 residues. In germline, CDR1 is MGHRA, CDR2 YSYEKL. CDR3 loop: CASSPLDGAEYGYTF. The CDR3 nucleotides read TGCGCCAGCAGCCCTTTAGATGGCGCGGAGTATGGCTACACCTTC.

This clone was recorded only once. The J gene is TRBJ2-5, the V gene TRBV15; TRBD2 matches 14 bases. After removal of 0 bases from V and 2 bases from J, the junction contained 14 bases not matched to a gene. The CDR3 runs 21 residues. The germline gives CDR1 LNHNV, CDR2 YYDKDF (reference sequence). CDR3 bases: TGTGCCACCAGCAGAGAATTGCCCGGGACTAGCGGGAGAGGAGGGCAAGAGACCCAGTACTTC. This translates into CATSRELPGTSGRGGQETQYF.

The chain joins TRBV27 to TRBJ2-1; a possible D gene is TRBD2 (6 bases). The CDR3 runs 12 residues. Trimming took off 5 bases at V and 9 bases at J, with 11 bases between the two ends. The germline V gene encodes CDR1 MNHEY and CDR2 SMNVEV (reference sequence). In DNA form, the CDR3 reads TGTGCCAGCAGTCGGCCGCGGGGTGAGCAGTTCTTC. Translation: CASSRPRGEQFF.

V usage is TRBV28 and J usage is TRBJ2-2; D is unresolved. The germline V and J ends were trimmed by 5 bases and 5 bases, with 12 bases remaining between them. CDR3 size: 14 residues. Germline assignment: CDR1 MDHEN and CDR2 SYDVKM. For the CDR3, the DNA is TGTGCCAGCAGTCCGCGCGGCTTGACCGGGGAGCTGTTTTTT. It is translated as CASSPRGLTGELFF.

This chain links TRBV18 with TRBJ2-3; D possibly corresponds to TRBD2 (5 bases). This CDR3 has 12 amino acids. Germline V CDR1 and CDR2: KGHSH, LQKENI. V was pared by 1 base and J by 6 bases, with 5 bases between. The CDR3 spells CASSPREDTQYF. DNA for the CDR3: TGTGCCAGCTCACCACGGGAGGATACGCAGTATTTT. The full variable domain, its missing parts supplied by reference TRBV18 and TRBJ2-3, is NAGVMQNPRHLVRRRGQEARLRCSPMKGHSHVYWYRQLPEEGLKFMVYLQKENIIDESGMPKERFSAEFPKEGPSILRIQQVVRGDSAAYFCASSPREDTQYFGPGTRLTVL.

This chain joins TRBV9 and TRBJ2-3; 8 nucleotides align to TRBD2. This CDR3 contains 16 residues. V was pared by 4 bases and J by 3 bases, with 10 bases of the junction left unmatched. Per the germline V gene, CDR1 is SGDLS and CDR2 is YYNGEE. The CDR3 loop is CASSLFGRGGTDTQYF. CDR3 coding DNA: TGTGCCAGCAGCCTCTTCGGTCGGGGGGGGACAGATACGCAGTATTTT.

This sequence joins TRBV11-3 and TRBJ2-7; TRBD2 matches at 11 bases. V lost 5 bases and J lost 5; bases outside the gene matches: 5. The germline V gene has CDR1 SGHNT and CDR2 YENEEA. The CDR3 is 14 residues long. The DNA for the CDR3 is TGTGCCAGCAGCCTCACTAGCGGGAGCAACGAGCAGTACTTC. The encoded protein is CASSLTSGSNEQYF. Based on the CDR3 plus reference TRBV11-3 and TRBJ2-7, the full variable domain is EAGVVQSPRYKIIEKKQPVAFWCNPISGHNTLYWYLQNLGQGPELLIRYENEEAVDDSQLPKDRFSAERLKGVDSTLKIQPAELGDSAVYLCASSLTSGSNEQYFGPGTRLTVT.

The V call is TRBV5-1, the J call TRBJ2-7; the match to TRBD1 covers 7 bases. Germline loops: CDR1 SGHRS, CDR2 YFSETQ. V dropped 4 bases and J dropped 5; count of bases not matched to a gene: 9. This CDR3 spans 14 amino acids. CDR3 coding DNA: TGCGCCAGCAGCACAAAGACAGGGAACGACGAGCAGTACTTC. Translated: CASSTKTGNDEQYF.

This sequence joins TRBV29-1 and TRBJ1-2; perhaps TRBD1 as D (5 bases). CDR1 is SQVTM and CDR2 is ANQGSEA in the germline V gene. V was cut by 7 bases and J by 4 bases, with 13 bases left in between. The CDR3 contains 12 residues. The CDR3 DNA reads TGCAGCGCGGACCGGGGGATCTATGGCTACACCTTC. Translated, it gives CSADRGIYGYTF.

The chain carries TRBV19 and TRBJ2-3; D remains unclear. The CDR3 is made up of 15 amino acids. The V gene lost 3 bases and the J gene lost 0 bases, with 10 bases spanning the gap. Germline V gene lookup returns CDR1 LNHDA and CDR2 SQIVND (reference sequence). DNA of the CDR3: TGTGCCAGTAGTATCCCCCTTTCTAGCACAGATACGCAGTATTTT. Protein product: CASSIPLSSTDTQYF.